This entry lists 7 T cell receptor beta chains sequenced from one sample in a study of cytomegalovirus exposure and HLA in healthy donors. 60 Vbeta and 13 Jbeta primers were used in PCR. The protocol was immunoSEQ multiplex PCR, while the TCRdb copy is restricted to in-frame clones and leaves out a portion. Here the sample spans roughly 150,000 clones, 70% to 75% being singletons. Input material: PBMCs. The receptors come from a woman in her thirties in good health and CMV-seronegative.

V usage is TRBV6-1 and J usage is TRBJ2-1; TRBD1 matches 7 bases. Germline V gene sequence: CDR1 MNHNS, CDR2 SASEGT. After removal of 8 bases from V and 4 bases from J, the junction contained 8 bases not matched to a gene. The CDR3 length is 14 residues. The CDR3 reads CASGGQQRYNEQFF. The CDR3 DNA follows: TGTGCCAGCGGGGGACAGCAAAGGTACAATGAGCAGTTCTTC.

The rearrangement uses TRBV11-2 and TRBJ2-3; 7 bases agree with TRBD1. J lost 3 bases, V lost 3 bases, and 6 bases had no gene match. Per the germline V gene, CDR1 is SGHAT and CDR2 is FQNNGV. This CDR3 is built from 15 residues. This CDR3 is CASSFSLTGTDTQYF. CDR3 bases: TGTGCCAGCAGCTTTTCGTTGACAGGGACAGATACGCAGTATTTT.

The chain has TRBV19 and TRBJ2-3; 7 bases fit TRBD2. Germline V gene data show CDR1 as LNHDA and CDR2 as SQIVND (reference sequence). J gave up 2 bases and V 4 bases, and 9 bases lay outside the gene matches. The CDR3 consists of 16 residues. CDR3 in DNA: TGTGCCAGTAGTAAGGTGACTAGCCCCTACACAGATACGCAGTATTTT. It translates to CASSKVTSPYTDTQYF.

This chain uses TRBV5-1 with TRBJ2-3; 8 bases fit TRBD2. Germline V CDR1 and CDR2: SGHRS, YFSETQ. This CDR3 contains 17 residues. The V gene end was trimmed by 0 bases and the J gene end by 7 bases; junction bases not matched to a gene: 13. The DNA for the CDR3 is TGCGCCAGCAGCTTGGCCGGGGCGGCCGGGGGGGGAAATACGCAGTATTTT. Its translation: CASSLAGAAGGGNTQYF.

CDR3 protein: CASSLGTSGTQYF. CDR3 sequence (DNA): TGCGCCAGCAGCTTGGGGACTAGCGGGACCCAGTACTTC. This chain connects TRBV5-1 to TRBJ2-5; 10 bases line up with TRBD2. This CDR3 comprises 13 residues. V lost 0 bases to trimming and J lost 7 bases; unmatched junction nucleotides: 0. Germline CDR1 SGHRS, CDR2 YFSETQ.

The V call is TRBV11-2, the J call TRBJ1-4, with 8 bases lining up with TRBD1. V trimming: 3 bases; J trimming: 2 bases; junction bases outside the gene matches: 5. The CDR3 is made up of 16 amino acids. Germline V CDR1 and CDR2: SGHAT, FQNNGV. CDR3 nucleotide sequence: TGTGCCAGCAGCTTTACTTGGACAGGGACTAATGAAAAACTGTTTTTT. Translation gives CASSFTWTGTNEKLFF.

The chain employs TRBV7-9 and TRBJ2-3; 11 bases match TRBD2. J was trimmed by 0 bases and V by 5 bases; bases with no gene match: 7. Germline V gene lookup returns CDR1 SEHNR and CDR2 FQNEAQ (reference sequence). This CDR3 spans 17 amino acids. The CDR3 DNA sequence: TGTGCCAGCAGCCAATTCACTAGCGGGGGAAGCACAGATACGCAGTATTTT. Translation gives CASSQFTSGGSTDTQYF.